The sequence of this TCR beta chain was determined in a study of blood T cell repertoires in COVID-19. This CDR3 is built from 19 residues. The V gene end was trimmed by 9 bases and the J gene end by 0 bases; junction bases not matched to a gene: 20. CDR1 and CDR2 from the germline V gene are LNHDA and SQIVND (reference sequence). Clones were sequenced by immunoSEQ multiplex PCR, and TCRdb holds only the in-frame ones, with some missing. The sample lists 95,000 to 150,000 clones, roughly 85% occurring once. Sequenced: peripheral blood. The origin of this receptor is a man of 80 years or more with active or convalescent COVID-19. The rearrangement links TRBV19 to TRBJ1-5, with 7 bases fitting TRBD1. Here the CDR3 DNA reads TGTGCCAGCCAAGCCTTGTCGGGACAGATAATCCTTAGCAATCAGCCCCAGCATTTT. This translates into CASQALSGQIILSNQPQHF.